This T cell receptor beta chain was captured by sequencing in a study of blood T cell repertoires in COVID-19. As for the study in general: Samples came from the United States, Italy and Spain, spanning acute and convalescent COVID-19.

Original analysis: Quantification of nucleated cells was approximated via reference gene primer amplification. This table comes from immunoSEQ multiplex PCR, and its TCRdb copy is limited to in-frame clones, with some not included. V, J and clone size were drawn from that table, and D and trimming were deduced from the DNA. Of 240,000 or so clones listed, around 89% are singletons. CDR1 and CDR2 (germline): SGHVS, FQNEAQ. There are 16 residues in the CDR3. Trimming cost V 8 bases and J 4 bases; bases outside gene matches: 9. The chain uses TRBV7-8 and TRBJ1-3; 12 positions match TRBD1. Material for sequencing was peripheral blood. The clonotype originates from a woman in her thirties or forties who had recovered from COVID-19. As DNA, the CDR3 is TGTGCCAGCCGCGCGGGACAGGGGGCGAAGGGAAACACCATATATTTT. This sequence encodes CASRAGQGAKGNTIYF.